This T cell receptor beta chain was captured in a study of monozygotic twins with inflammatory bowel disease. Study outcomes and limitations: Support for a single strong signal or clonotype associated with IBD was absent.

Blood samples of about 2.5 ml were drawn from every donor. Each CDR3 protein gets one entry in TCRdb, which reprocessed the 5' RACE reads and gives no DNA. Its clone listing holds over 120,000 distinct CDR3 sequences. A word on this clonotype: What it binds is not known.

This receptor was obtained from a human donor with ulcerative colitis or Crohn's disease, or a healthy co-twin of an affected twin (not recorded which). Sample: blood.

The CDR3 is CASSLLTGAQETQYF. V usage is TRBV5-5 and J usage is TRBJ2-5; TCRdb designates TRBD1, a call that cannot be tested without DNA. CDR1 and CDR2 from the germline V gene are SGHKS and YYEKEE (reference sequence). CDR3 size: 15 residues.